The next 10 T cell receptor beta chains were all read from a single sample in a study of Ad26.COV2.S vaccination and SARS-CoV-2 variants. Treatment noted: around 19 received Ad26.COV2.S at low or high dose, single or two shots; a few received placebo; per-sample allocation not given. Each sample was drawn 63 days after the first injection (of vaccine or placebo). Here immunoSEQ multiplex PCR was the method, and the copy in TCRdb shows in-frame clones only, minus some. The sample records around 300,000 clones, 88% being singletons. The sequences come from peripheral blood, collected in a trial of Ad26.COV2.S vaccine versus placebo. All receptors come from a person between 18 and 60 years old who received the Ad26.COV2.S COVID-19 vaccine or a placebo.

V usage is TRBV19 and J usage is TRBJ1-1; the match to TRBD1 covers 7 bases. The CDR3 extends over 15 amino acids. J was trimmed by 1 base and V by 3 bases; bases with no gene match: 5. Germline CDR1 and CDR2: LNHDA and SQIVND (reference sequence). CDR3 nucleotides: TGTGCCAGTAGTATCCGTGACAGGGAGAACACTGAAGCTTTCTTT. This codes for CASSIRDRENTEAFF.

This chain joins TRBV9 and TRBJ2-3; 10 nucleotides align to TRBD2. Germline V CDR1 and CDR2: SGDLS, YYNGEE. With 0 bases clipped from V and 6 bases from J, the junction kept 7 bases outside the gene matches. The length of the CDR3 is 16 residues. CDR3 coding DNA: TGTGCCAGCAGCGTAGTTATAGCGGGAGGTTCCGATACGCAGTATTTT. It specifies CASSVVIAGGSDTQYF.

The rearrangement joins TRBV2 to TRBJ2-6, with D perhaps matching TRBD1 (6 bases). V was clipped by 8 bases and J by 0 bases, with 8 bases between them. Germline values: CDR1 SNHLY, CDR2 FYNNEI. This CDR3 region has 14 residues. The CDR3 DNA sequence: TGTGCCAGCGGGACAAACTCTGGGGCCAACGTCCTGACTTTC. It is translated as CASGTNSGANVLTF.

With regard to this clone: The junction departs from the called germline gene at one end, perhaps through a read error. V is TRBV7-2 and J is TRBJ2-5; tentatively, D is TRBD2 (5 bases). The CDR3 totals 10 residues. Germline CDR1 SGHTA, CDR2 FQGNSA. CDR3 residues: CASSDPLEDF. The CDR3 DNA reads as TGTGCCAGCAGCGACCCACTAGAGGACTTC.

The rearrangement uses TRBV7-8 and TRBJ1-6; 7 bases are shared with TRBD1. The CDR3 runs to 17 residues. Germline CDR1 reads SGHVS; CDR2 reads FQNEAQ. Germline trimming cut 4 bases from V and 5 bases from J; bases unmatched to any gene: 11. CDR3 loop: CASSSQPRQGNNSPLHF. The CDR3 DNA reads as TGTGCCAGCAGCTCCCAGCCCCGACAGGGAAATAATTCACCCCTCCACTTT.

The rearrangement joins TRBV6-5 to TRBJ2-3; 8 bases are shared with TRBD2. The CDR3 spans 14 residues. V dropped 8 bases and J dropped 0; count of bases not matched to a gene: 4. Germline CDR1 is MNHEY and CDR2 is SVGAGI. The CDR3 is CASLSGASTDTQYF. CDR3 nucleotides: TGTGCCAGCCTTAGCGGGGCGAGCACAGATACGCAGTATTTT.

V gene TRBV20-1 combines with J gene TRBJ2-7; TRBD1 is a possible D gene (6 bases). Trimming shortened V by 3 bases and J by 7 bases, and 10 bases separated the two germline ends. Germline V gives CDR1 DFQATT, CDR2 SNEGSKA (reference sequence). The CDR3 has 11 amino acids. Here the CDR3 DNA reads TGCAGTGCTAGGCGAGGGGGTGAGCAGTACTTC. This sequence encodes CSARRGGEQYF.

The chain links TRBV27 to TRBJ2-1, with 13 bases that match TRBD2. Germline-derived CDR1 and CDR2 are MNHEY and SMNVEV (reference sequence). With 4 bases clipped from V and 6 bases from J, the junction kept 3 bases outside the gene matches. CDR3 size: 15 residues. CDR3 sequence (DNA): TGTGCCAGCAGTTGGGGACTAGCGGGATTCAATGAGCAGTTCTTC. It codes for CASSWGLAGFNEQFF.

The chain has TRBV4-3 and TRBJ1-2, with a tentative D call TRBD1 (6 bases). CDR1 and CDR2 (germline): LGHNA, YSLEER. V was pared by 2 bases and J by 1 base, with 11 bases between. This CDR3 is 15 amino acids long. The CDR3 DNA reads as TGCGCCAGCAGCCAAAACCGGGACATTAACTATGGCTACACCTTC. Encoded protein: CASSQNRDINYGYTF.

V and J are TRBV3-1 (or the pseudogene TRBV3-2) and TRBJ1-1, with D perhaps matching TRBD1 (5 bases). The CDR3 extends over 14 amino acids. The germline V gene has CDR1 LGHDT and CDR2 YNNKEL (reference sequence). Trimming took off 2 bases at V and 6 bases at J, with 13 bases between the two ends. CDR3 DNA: TGTGCCAGCAGCCAAAGACAGATTGGTTCTGAAGCTTTCTTT. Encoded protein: CASSQRQIGSEAFF.